The clone carrying this T cell receptor (beta chain) was seen at least ten times. Its target is unknown. Original analysis: Counts of TCRs in each sample centred on a median of about 95,000 and extended from approximately 25,000 to 650,000. TCRdb analysed the RACE reads with MiXCR anew, one entry per CDR3 protein. The V and J calls and clone size come from TCRdb's table, not from the authors' own analysis. The sample records 380,000 or so distinct CDR3 sequences, roughly 4.8% being singletons. The data are from a study of human T cells and chemical hapten exposure. Study-wide context: DPC at 0.01% went onto the upper back in patch tests, read at 6 days.

Study-wide findings and caveats: Significantly more large CDR3 similarity clusters arose among expanded TCRs than among controls. The number of TCRs over 1 in 1000 frequency stayed unchanged after DPC.

Time point noted: patch test 1, 2 weeks after DPC sensitization. As for treatment: therapeutic diphenylcyclopropenone sensitization with weekly scalp DPC. The CDR3 covers 17 residues. Per the germline V gene, CDR1 is LGHDT and CDR2 is YNNKEL (reference sequence). V trimming: 4 bases; J trimming: 4 bases; junction bases outside the gene matches: 12. The receptor was derived from a woman in her forties or fifties with alopecia areata. Some clones in this sample may be carry-over from other donors' samples. Here the sequenced sample was whole blood, taken in connection with sensitization to the hapten diphenylcyclopropenone (DPC). V gene TRBV3-1 combines with J gene TRBJ1-3, with 8 positions matching TRBD1. CDR3 sequence reads: CASSRTATGGGGNTIYF. CDR3 nucleotides: TGTGCCAGCAGCCGTACCGCTACAGGGGGTGGAGGAAACACCATATATTTT.